This paragraph covers one T cell receptor beta chain sequence. This sample stems from a study of CD8+CD57+ T cells in acquired aplastic anemia. Study information: Mean DNA quantity obtained from sorted CD4+ and CD8+ cells was 3 to 3.5 ug.

Those patients picked for sequencing had displayed CD8+CD57+ cell expansion on flow cytometry. This CDR3 comprises 15 residues. The ends were cut back, 3 bases at V and 8 bases at J, with 16 bases in the middle. CDR1 WSHSY and CDR2 SAAADI come from the germline V gene. For CDR3 and TCR beta VDJ profiling, genomic DNA was the template used. A single record per CDR3 protein comes from TCRdb applying MiXCR to the reads. Found here are around 200,000 distinct CDR3 sequences, about half of them singletons; the top ten hold over 10%. The material sequenced was sorted CD4+, CD8+, or CD8+CD57+ T cells (not recorded which) from PBMCs. This TCR was recovered from a human donor with aplastic anemia. The J gene is TRBJ1-4, the V gene TRBV10-2, with D possibly being TRBD1 (6 bases). The CDR3 region has the DNA TGCGCCAGCAGTGAAGCCCGGGACATAGTGGAAAAACTGTTTTTT. Residues: CASSEARDIVEKLFF.